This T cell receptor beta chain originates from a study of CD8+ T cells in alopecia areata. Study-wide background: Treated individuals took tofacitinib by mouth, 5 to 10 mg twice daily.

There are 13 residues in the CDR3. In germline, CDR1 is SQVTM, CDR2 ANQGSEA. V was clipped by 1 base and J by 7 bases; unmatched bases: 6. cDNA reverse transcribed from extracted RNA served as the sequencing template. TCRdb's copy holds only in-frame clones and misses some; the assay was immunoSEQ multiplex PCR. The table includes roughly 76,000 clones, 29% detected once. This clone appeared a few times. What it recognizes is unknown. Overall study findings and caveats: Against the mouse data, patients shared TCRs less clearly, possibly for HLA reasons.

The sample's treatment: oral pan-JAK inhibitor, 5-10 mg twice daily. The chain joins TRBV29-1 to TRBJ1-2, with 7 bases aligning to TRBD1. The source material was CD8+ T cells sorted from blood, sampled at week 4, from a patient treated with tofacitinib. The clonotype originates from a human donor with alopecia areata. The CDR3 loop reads CSVEGTGEVGYTF. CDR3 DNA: TGCAGCGTTGAAGGAACAGGGGAAGTTGGCTACACCTTC.